Listed here is a single TCR beta chain. This sample is drawn from a study of T cells after yellow fever vaccination. TCRdb re-called the 5' RACE reads with MiXCR, one entry per CDR3 protein. Of 200,000 to 300,000 distinct CDR3 sequences in the sample, roughly 13% were seen once. This clonotype was sampled from a man aged 30-40 years who received the YFV17D yellow fever vaccine. The source material was CD4+ T cells sorted from PBMCs, sampled 45 days after the yellow fever booster vaccination.

The CDR3 coding sequence is TGTGCCAGCAGCTCGTTGGGGAAGCCCCAGCATTTT. Its protein product is CASSSLGKPQHF. V and J are TRBV7-2 and TRBJ1-5; D gene ambiguous. Per the germline V gene, CDR1 is SGHTA and CDR2 is FQGNSA. Trimming removed 4 bases from V and 8 bases from J, with 9 bases in between. The CDR3 length is 12 residues.